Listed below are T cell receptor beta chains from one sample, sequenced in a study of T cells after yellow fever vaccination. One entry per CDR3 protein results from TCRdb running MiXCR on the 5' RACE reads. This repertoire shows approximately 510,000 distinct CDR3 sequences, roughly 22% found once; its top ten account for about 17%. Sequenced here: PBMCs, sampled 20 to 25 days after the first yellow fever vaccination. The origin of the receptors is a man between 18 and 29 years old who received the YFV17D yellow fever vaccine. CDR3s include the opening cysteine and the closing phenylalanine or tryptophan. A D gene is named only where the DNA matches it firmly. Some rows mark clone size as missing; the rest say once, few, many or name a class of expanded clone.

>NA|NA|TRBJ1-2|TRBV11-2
CASSSLWKGSGYTF
TGTGCCAGCAGCTCCCTTTGGAAGGGGAGCGGCTACACCTTC
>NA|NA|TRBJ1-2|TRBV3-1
CASSQNPDTVYGYTF
TGTGCCAGCAGCCAAAACCCAGACACGGTTTATGGCTACACCTTC
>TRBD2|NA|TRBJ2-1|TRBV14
CASSLLAGGHYEQFF
TGTGCCAGCAGCCTACTAGCGGGGGGGCACTATGAGCAGTTCTTC
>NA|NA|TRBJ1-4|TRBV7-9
CASAGRADEKLFF
TGTGCCAGCGCAGGCAGGGCCGATGAAAAACTGTTTTTT
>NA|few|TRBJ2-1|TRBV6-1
CASRGGHRGGRNEQFF
TGTGCCAGCAGAGGGGGCCATCGGGGGGGCCGCAATGAGCAGTTCTTC
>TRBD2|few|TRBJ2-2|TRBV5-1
CASSSGLAWDTGELFF
TGCGCCAGCAGCTCAGGACTAGCGTGGGACACCGGGGAGCTGTTTTTT
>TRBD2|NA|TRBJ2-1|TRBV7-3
CASSLRRGGYEQFF
TGTGCCAGCAGCTTAAGGCGGGGGGGGTATGAGCAGTTCTTC
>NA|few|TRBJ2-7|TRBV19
CASSQARENYEQYF
TGTGCCAGTAGTCAGGCGAGGGAAAACTACGAGCAGTACTTC
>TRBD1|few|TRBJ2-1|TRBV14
CASSQALRWDRRNEQFF
TGTGCCAGCAGCCAAGCCCTTCGGTGGGACAGGCGCAATGAGCAGTTCTTC
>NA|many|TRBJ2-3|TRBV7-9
CASRSDTQYF
TGTGCCAGCCGATCAGATACGCAGTATTTT
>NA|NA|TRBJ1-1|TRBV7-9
CASSLLMGAFF
TGTGCCAGCAGCTTACTCATGGGAGCTTTCTTT
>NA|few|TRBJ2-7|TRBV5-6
CASSLGGGHYEQYF
TGTGCCAGCAGCTTGGGTGGGGGCCATTACGAGCAGTACTTC
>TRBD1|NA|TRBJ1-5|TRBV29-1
CSVNTGAGQPQHF
TGCAGCGTAAACACAGGGGCAGGACAGCCCCAGCATTTT
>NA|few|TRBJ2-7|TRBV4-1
CASSPRDGAVYEQYF
TGCGCCAGCAGCCCCCGTGACGGGGCTGTCTACGAGCAGTACTTC
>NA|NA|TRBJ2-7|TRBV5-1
CASSFSEGEQYF
TGCGCCAGCAGCTTTTCAGAGGGCGAGCAGTACTTC
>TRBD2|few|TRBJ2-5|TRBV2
CASSGVAGASRETQYF
TGTGCCAGCAGTGGGGTAGCGGGGGCCTCCCGGGAGACCCAGTACTTC
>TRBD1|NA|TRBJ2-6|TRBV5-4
CASSPRGPISGANVLTF
TGTGCCAGCAGCCCCAGGGGGCCCATCTCTGGGGCCAACGTCCTGACTTTC
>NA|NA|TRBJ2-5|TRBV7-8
CASSSGSLQYQETQYF
TGTGCCAGCAGCTCCGGCTCACTTCAGTACCAAGAGACCCAGTACTTC
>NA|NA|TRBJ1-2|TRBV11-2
CASTLLGQNYGYTF
TGTGCCAGCACCCTTCTTGGACAAAACTATGGCTACACCTTC
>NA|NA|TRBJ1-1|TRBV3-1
CASSGPHQNTEAFF
TGTGCCAGCAGCGGCCCACACCAGAACACTGAAGCTTTCTTT
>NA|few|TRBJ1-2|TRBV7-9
CASSLKGRRNGYTF
TGTGCCAGCAGCTTAAAGGGGCGACGGAATGGCTACACCTTC
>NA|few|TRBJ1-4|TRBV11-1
CASSLRRLIPSTNEKLFF
TGTGCCAGCTCCCTCCGTCGGCTGATTCCTTCAACTAATGAAAAACTGTTTTTT
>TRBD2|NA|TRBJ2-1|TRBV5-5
CASSLLAGGPLEQFF
TGTGCCAGCAGCCTACTAGCGGGGGGGCCGCTTGAGCAGTTCTTC
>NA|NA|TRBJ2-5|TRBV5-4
CASSLEGAQAETQYF
TGTGCCAGCAGCTTGGAAGGGGCTCAGGCGGAGACCCAGTACTTC
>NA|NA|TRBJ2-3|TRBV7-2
CASSEKAGHADTQYF
TGTGCCAGCTCGGAAAAGGCAGGGCACGCAGATACGCAGTATTTT
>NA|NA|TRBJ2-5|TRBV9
CASSVGSVEETQYF
TGTGCCAGCAGCGTAGGTAGTGTTGAAGAGACCCAGTACTTC
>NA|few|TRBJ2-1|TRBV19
CASSWRGGSYNEQFF
TGTGCCAGTAGTTGGCGAGGAGGCTCCTACAATGAGCAGTTCTTC
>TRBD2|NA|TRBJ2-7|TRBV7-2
CASSADRLAGTPLEQYF
TGTGCCAGCAGCGCCGATAGACTAGCGGGGACCCCCCTTGAGCAGTACTTC
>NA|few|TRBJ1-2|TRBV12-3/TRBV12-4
CASSLDPSTLYGYTF
TGTGCCAGCAGTTTGGACCCTTCTACCCTCTATGGCTACACCTTC
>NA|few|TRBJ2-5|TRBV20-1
CSARWGLAQETQYF
TGCAGTGCTAGATGGGGGTTGGCACAAGAGACCCAGTACTTC
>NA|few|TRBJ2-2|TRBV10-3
CAISAHPGDTGELFF
TGTGCCATCAGTGCGCACCCGGGGGACACCGGGGAGCTGTTTTTT
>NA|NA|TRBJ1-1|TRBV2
CASSEFLLSVGTEAFF
TGTGCCAGCAGTGAATTTCTGCTGTCGGTCGGCACTGAAGCTTTCTTT
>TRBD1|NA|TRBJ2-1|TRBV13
CASSLRDRVIDEQFF
TGTGCCAGCAGCCTCCGGGACAGGGTTATCGATGAGCAGTTCTTC
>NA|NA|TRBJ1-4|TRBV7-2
CASSLRLAGTQKLFF
TGTGCCAGCAGCTTACGGCTAGCGGGGACGCAAAAACTGTTTTTT
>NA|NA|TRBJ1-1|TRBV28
CASSLGVAEAFF
TGTGCCAGCAGCCTGGGGGTTGCTGAAGCTTTCTTT
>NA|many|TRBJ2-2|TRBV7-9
CASSSPGAGELFF
TGCGCCAGCAGCTCCCCGGGGGCCGGGGAGCTGTTTTTT
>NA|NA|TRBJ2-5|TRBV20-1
CSASPAETQYF
TGCAGTGCTAGTCCGGCAGAGACCCAGTACTTC
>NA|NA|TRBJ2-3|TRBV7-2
CASSSVWGGVTDTQYF
TGTGCCAGCAGTTCAGTTTGGGGGGGCGTTACAGATACGCAGTATTTT
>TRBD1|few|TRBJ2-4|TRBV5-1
CASTGTEENIQYF
TGCGCCAGTACCGGGACAGAAGAAAACATTCAGTACTTC
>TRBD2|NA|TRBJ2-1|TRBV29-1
CSVDIAGGRPNNEQFF
TGCAGCGTTGATATCGCGGGGGGCCGCCCAAACAATGAGCAGTTCTTC
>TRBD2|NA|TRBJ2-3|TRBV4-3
CASSQELAGVDTQYF
TGCGCCAGCAGCCAAGAACTAGCGGGGGTAGATACGCAGTATTTT
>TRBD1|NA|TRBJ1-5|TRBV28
CASSSGQLGDQPQHF
TGTGCCAGCAGTTCGGGACAGCTGGGGGATCAGCCCCAGCATTTT